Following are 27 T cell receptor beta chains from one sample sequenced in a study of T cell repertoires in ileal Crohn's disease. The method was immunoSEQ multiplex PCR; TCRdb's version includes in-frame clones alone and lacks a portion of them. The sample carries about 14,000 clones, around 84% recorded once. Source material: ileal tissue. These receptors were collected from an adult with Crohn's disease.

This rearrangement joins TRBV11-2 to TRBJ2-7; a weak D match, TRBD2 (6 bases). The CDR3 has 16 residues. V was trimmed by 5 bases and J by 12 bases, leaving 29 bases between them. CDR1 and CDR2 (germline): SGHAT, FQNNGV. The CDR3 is CASSPLLGTPLWSLYF. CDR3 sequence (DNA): TGTGCCAGCAGCCCCCTACTCGGGACTCCACTTTGGAGCCTGTACTTC.

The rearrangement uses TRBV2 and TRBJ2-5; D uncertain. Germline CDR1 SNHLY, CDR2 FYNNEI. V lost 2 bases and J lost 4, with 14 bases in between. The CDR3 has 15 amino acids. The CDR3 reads CASSENEGVGETQYF. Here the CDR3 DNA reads TGTGCCAGCAGTGAAAATGAAGGAGTAGGAGAGACCCAGTACTTC.

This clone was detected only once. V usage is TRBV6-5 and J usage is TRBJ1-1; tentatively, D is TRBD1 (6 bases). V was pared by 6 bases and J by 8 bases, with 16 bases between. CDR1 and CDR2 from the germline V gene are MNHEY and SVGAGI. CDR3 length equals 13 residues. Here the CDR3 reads CASRRTVDAEAFF. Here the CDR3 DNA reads TGTGCCAGCAGGCGGACAGTGGATGCCGAAGCTTTCTTT.

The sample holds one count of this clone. The CDR3 DNA is TGTGCCAGCAGTGAGGACAGTAGCAATCAGCCCCAGCATTTT. Translating gives CASSEDSSNQPQHF. The chain links TRBV7-2 to TRBJ1-5, with D perhaps TRBD1 (6 bases). Trimming left V 6 bases short and J 0 bases short, with 9 bases between. CDR1 and CDR2 from the germline V gene are SGHTA and FQGNSA. The CDR3 is made up of 14 amino acids.

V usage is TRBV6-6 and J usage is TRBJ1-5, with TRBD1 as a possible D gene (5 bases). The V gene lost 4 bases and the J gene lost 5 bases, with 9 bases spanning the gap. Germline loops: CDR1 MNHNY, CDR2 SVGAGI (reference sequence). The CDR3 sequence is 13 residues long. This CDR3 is CASSSGMYQPQHF. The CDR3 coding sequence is TGTGCCAGCAGTTCAGGGATGTATCAGCCCCAGCATTTT.

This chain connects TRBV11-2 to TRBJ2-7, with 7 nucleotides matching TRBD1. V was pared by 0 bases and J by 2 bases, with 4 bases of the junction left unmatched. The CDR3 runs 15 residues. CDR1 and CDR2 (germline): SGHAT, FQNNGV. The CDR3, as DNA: TGTGCCAGCAGCTTAGAGGGGGACAGTACCTACGAGCAGTACTTC. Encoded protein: CASSLEGDSTYEQYF.

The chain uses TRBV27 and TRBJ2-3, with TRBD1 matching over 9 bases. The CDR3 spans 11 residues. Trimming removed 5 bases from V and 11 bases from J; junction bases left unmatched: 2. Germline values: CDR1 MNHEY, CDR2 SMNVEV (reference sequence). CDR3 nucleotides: TGTGCCAGCAGTACAGGGGGCATGCAGTATTTT. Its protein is CASSTGGMQYF.

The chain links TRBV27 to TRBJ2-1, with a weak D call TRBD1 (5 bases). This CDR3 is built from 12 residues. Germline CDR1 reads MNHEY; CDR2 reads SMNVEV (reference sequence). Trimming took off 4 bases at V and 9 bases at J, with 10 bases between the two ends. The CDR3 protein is CASSSQGGEQFF. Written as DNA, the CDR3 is TGTGCCAGCAGTTCCCAGGGTGGTGAGCAGTTCTTC.

The chain's CDR3 is CASTKDSLNTEAFF. The CDR3 DNA sequence: TGTGCCAGCACCAAGGACAGCTTGAACACTGAAGCTTTCTTT. The V call is TRBV7-2, the J call TRBJ1-1; TRBD1 might be the D (6 bases). Germline V lookup: CDR1 SGHTA, CDR2 FQGNSA. The CDR3 extends over 14 amino acids. Trimming took 7 bases from V and 0 from J, leaving 12 bases between them.

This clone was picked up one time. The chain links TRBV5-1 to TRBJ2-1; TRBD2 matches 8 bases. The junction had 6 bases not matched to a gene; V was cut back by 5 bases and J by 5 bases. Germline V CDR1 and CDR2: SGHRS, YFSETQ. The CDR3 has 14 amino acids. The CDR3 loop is CASRSGSPHNEQFF. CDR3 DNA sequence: TGCGCCAGCAGGAGCGGGAGCCCGCACAATGAGCAGTTCTTC.

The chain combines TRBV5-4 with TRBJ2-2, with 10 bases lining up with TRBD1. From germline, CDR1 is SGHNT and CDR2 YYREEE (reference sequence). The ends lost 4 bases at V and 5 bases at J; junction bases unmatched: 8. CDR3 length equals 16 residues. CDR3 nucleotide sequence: TGTGCCAGCAGCCTACTAGGGACAGGGGTGACCGGGGAGCTGTTTTTT. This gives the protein CASSLLGTGVTGELFF.

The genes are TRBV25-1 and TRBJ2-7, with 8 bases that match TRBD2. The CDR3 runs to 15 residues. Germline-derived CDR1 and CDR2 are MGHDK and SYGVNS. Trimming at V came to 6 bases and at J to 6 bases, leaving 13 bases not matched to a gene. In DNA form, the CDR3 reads TGTGCCAGCAGACCGGGACTAGGTGGGGGCGGCGAGCAGTACTTC. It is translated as CASRPGLGGGGEQYF.

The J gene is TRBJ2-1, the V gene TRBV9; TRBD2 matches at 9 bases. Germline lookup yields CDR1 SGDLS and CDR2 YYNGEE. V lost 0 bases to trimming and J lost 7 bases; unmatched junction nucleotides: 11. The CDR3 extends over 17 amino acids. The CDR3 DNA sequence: TGTGCCAGCAGCGTAGTACCGACTAGCGGTGTTCGGAATGAGCAGTTCTTC. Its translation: CASSVVPTSGVRNEQFF.

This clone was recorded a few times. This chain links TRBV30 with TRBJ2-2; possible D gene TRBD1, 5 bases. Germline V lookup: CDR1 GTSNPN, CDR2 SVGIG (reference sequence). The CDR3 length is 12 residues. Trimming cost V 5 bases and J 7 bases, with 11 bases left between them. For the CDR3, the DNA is TGTGCCTGGCTACCTAGGGGCGGGGAGCTGTTTTTT. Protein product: CAWLPRGGELFF.

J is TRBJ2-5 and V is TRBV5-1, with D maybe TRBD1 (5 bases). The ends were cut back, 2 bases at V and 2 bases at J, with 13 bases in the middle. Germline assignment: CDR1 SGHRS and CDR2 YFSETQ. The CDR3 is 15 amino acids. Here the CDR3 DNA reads TGCGCCAGCAGCTTAGATATGGGGCGTCAAGAGACCCAGTACTTC. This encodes CASSLDMGRQETQYF.

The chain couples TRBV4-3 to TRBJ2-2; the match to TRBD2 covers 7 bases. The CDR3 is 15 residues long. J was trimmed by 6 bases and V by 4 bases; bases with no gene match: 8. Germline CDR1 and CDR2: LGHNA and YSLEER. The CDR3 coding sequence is TGCGCCAGCAGCCTGATCGGGACTACGGCCGGGGAGCTGTTTTTT. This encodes CASSLIGTTAGELFF.

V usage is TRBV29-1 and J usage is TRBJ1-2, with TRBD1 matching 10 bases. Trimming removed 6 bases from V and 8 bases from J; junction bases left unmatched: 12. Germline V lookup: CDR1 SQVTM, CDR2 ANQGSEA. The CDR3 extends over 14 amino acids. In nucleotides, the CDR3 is TGCAGCGTACGGACCGGGACAGGGGCTTACGGCTACACCTTC. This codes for CSVRTGTGAYGYTF. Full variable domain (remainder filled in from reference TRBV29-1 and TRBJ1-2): SAVISQKPSRDICQRGTSLTIQCQVDSQVTMMFWYRQQPGQSLTLIATANQGSEATYESGFVIDKFPISRPNLTFSTLTVSNMSPEDSSIYLCSVRTGTGAYGYTFGSGTRLTVV.

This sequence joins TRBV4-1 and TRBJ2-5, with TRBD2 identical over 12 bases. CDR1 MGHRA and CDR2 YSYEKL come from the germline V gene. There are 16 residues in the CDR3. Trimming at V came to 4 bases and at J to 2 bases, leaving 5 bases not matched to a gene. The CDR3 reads CASSRGTSGPQETQYF. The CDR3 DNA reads TGCGCCAGCAGCCGGGGGACTAGCGGGCCTCAAGAGACCCAGTACTTC.

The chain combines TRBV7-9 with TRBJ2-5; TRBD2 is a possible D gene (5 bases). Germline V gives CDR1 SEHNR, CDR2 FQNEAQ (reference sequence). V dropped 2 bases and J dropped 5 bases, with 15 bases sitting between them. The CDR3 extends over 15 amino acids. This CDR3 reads CASSLYRDLRETQYF. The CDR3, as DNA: TGTGCCAGCAGCTTATATCGGGATTTAAGGGAGACCCAGTACTTC.

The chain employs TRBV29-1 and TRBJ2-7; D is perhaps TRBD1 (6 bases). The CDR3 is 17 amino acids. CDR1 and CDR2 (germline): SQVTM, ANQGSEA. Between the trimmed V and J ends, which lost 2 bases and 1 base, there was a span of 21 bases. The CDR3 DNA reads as TGCAGCGTTGAACTCCCCGACAGGACCCAATTTTCCTACGAGCAGTACTTC. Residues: CSVELPDRTQFSYEQYF.

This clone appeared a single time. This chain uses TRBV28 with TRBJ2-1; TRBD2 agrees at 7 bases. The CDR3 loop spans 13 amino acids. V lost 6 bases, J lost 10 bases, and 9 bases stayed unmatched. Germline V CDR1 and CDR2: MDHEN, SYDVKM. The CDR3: CASRHLRSGEQFF. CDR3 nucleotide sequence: TGTGCCAGCAGACATTTGCGTAGCGGGGAGCAGTTCTTC.

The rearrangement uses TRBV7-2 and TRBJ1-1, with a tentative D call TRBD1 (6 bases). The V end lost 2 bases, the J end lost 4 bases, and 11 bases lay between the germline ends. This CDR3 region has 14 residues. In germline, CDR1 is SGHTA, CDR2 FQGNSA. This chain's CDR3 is CASSLNVRGTEAFF. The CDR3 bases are TGTGCCAGCAGCTTAAACGTCAGGGGCACTGAAGCTTTCTTT.

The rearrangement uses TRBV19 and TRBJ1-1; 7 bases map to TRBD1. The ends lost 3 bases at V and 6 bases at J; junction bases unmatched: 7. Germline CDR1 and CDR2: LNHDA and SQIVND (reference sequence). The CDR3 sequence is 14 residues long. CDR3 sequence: CASSMVQGVSEAFF. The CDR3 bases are TGTGCCAGTAGTATGGTTCAGGGGGTATCTGAAGCTTTCTTT.

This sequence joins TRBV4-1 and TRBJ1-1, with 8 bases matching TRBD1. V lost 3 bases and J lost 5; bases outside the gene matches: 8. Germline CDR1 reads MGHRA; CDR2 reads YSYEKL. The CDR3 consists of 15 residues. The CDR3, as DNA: TGCGCCAGCAGCCAGGTACAGGGGGGAGGAACTGAAGCTTTCTTT. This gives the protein CASSQVQGGGTEAFF.

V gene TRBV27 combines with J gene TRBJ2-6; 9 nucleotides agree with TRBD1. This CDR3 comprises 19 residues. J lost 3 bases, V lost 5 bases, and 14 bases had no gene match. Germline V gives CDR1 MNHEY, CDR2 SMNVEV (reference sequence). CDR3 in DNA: TGTGCCAGCAGTCCATTTAGGGACAGGGTGGTGGGTGGGGCCAACGTCCTGACTTTC. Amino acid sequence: CASSPFRDRVVGGANVLTF.

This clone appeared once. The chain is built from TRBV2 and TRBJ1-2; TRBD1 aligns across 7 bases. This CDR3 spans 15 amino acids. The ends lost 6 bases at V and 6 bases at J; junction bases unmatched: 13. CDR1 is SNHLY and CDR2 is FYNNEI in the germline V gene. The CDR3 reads CASRYELGTEDGYTF. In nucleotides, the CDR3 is TGTGCCAGCAGGTATGAACTCGGGACAGAAGATGGCTACACCTTC.

The CDR3 sequence is CASSLVGDSPYGYTF. In nucleotides, the CDR3 is TGTGCCAGCAGCTTAGTCGGCGACAGCCCCTATGGCTACACCTTC. The genes are TRBV7-2 and TRBJ1-2; D perhaps matches TRBD1 (5 bases). This CDR3 has 15 residues. V was trimmed by 1 base and J by 4 bases, leaving 13 bases between them. CDR1 and CDR2 (germline): SGHTA, FQGNSA.